Listed below are T cell receptor beta chains from one sample, sequenced in a study of cytomegalovirus exposure and HLA in healthy donors. TCRdb keeps only in-frame clones here, not all; method: immunoSEQ multiplex PCR. The data contain about 140,000 clones, 73% of them singletons. The sample consisted of PBMCs. The receptors stem from a human donor in good health. The CDR3 runs from the conserved cysteine through the conserved F or W. A D gene is named only where the DNA matches it firmly. Expanded clones get a size class; other rows say once, few or many, or leave the size out.

j_gene: TRBJ2-1
abundance: NA
d_gene: NA
v_gene: TRBV5-1
CDR3nt: TGCGCCAGCAGCTGGGGCCGAAATGAGCAGTTCTTC
CDR3aa: CASSWGRNEQFF

j_gene: TRBJ2-1
abundance: NA
d_gene: TRBD2
v_gene: TRBV9
CDR3nt: TGTGCCAGCAGTCCTAGCGGGAGGGCCACCTACAATGAGCAGTTCTTC
CDR3aa: CASSPSGRATYNEQFF

j_gene: TRBJ2-1
abundance: NA
d_gene: NA
v_gene: TRBV29-1
CDR3nt: TGCAGCGTTGAAGGGGGACAAAAGGCCGGAGGTGAGCAGTTCTTC
CDR3aa: CSVEGGQKAGGEQFF

j_gene: TRBJ2-1
abundance: NA
d_gene: TRBD2
v_gene: TRBV11-2
CDR3nt: TGTGCCAGCAGCTTAGGGGGGACTAGCAGGGAGCAGTTCTTC
CDR3aa: CASSLGGTSREQFF

j_gene: TRBJ2-3
abundance: NA
d_gene: TRBD2
v_gene: TRBV5-1
CDR3nt: TGCGCCAGTACGGGACTAGCGACAGATACGCAGTATTTT
CDR3aa: CASTGLATDTQYF

j_gene: TRBJ2-2
abundance: NA
d_gene: NA
v_gene: TRBV30
CDR3nt: TGTGCCTGGAGTCTCACCGGGGTCGGGGAGCTGTTTTTT
CDR3aa: CAWSLTGVGELFF

j_gene: TRBJ1-2
abundance: NA
d_gene: NA
v_gene: TRBV27
CDR3nt: TGTGCCAGCAGTCTGTATGGACAGTTCTCCCTTAACTATGGCTACACCTTC
CDR3aa: CASSLYGQFSLNYGYTF

j_gene: TRBJ1-3
abundance: NA
d_gene: NA
v_gene: TRBV1
CDR3nt: TGCACCAGCAGCCAAGATCAGGGGGAGTACAGTCCGGGAAACACCATATATTTT
CDR3aa: CTSSQDQGEYSPGNTIYF

j_gene: TRBJ2-7
abundance: NA
d_gene: NA
v_gene: TRBV29-1
CDR3nt: TGCAGCGTTGTAGGGGGGGCGGGCGAGCAGTACTTC
CDR3aa: CSVVGGAGEQYF

j_gene: TRBJ1-2
abundance: NA
d_gene: TRBD1
v_gene: TRBV6-5
CDR3nt: TGTGCCAGCAGTAATACCGGGACAGCCTATGGCTACACCTTC
CDR3aa: CASSNTGTAYGYTF

j_gene: TRBJ2-3
abundance: NA
d_gene: TRBD2
v_gene: TRBV7-2
CDR3nt: TGTGCCAGCAGTTTTGGACTAGCAGATACGCAGTATTTT
CDR3aa: CASSFGLADTQYF

j_gene: TRBJ1-4
abundance: NA
d_gene: NA
v_gene: TRBV30
CDR3nt: TGTGCCTGGAGCCAAGGCCCGGGAGGGGGTGAAAAACTGTTTTTT
CDR3aa: CAWSQGPGGGEKLFF

j_gene: TRBJ2-2
abundance: NA
d_gene: NA
v_gene: TRBV29-1
CDR3nt: TGCAGCGTTGAAGGATTAACTAGGACGAACACCGGGGAGCTGTTTTTT
CDR3aa: CSVEGLTRTNTGELFF

j_gene: TRBJ1-1
abundance: few
d_gene: NA
v_gene: TRBV7-6
CDR3nt: TGTGCCAGCAGCTTAGTAGACAGTAACACTGAAGCTTTCTTT
CDR3aa: CASSLVDSNTEAFF

j_gene: TRBJ1-6
abundance: NA
d_gene: NA
v_gene: TRBV4-1
CDR3nt: TGCGCCAGCAGCCAAGTAGTGGGGGGAAATTCACCCCTCCACTTT
CDR3aa: CASSQVVGGNSPLHF

j_gene: TRBJ2-3
abundance: few
d_gene: NA
v_gene: TRBV6-6
CDR3nt: TGTGCCAGCAGTTACTCCAGGGTGCAAGATACGCAGTATTTT
CDR3aa: CASSYSRVQDTQYF

j_gene: TRBJ2-3
abundance: NA
d_gene: TRBD2
v_gene: TRBV4-2
CDR3nt: TGTGCCAGCAGCCAAGTTGGCGGGAGGAGCACAGATACGCAGTATTTT
CDR3aa: CASSQVGGRSTDTQYF

j_gene: TRBJ1-1
abundance: NA
d_gene: TRBD1
v_gene: TRBV28
CDR3nt: TGTGCCAGCAGTTTACGTCCCGGGACAGGGGATAGCACTGAAGCTTTCTTT
CDR3aa: CASSLRPGTGDSTEAFF

j_gene: TRBJ1-4
abundance: NA
d_gene: TRBD1
v_gene: TRBV2
CDR3nt: TGTGCCAGCAGTGTGGAGGGGGCGGGGGAAAAACTGTTTTTT
CDR3aa: CASSVEGAGEKLFF

j_gene: TRBJ2-5
abundance: NA
d_gene: TRBD2
v_gene: TRBV9
CDR3nt: TGTGCCAGCAGCGTAGGTATAGCGGGGGATCCAGAGACCCAGTACTTC
CDR3aa: CASSVGIAGDPETQYF

j_gene: TRBJ1-1
abundance: few
d_gene: NA
v_gene: TRBV10-1
CDR3nt: TGCGCCAGCAGTCCTACGGGACTGATGAACACTGAAGCTTTCTTT
CDR3aa: CASSPTGLMNTEAFF

j_gene: TRBJ1-1
abundance: NA
d_gene: NA
v_gene: TRBV10-3
CDR3nt: TGTGCCATCAGTGGAGGGCCGGAACGGATGGCTTTCTTT
CDR3aa: CAISGGPERMAFF

j_gene: TRBJ1-1
abundance: NA
d_gene: NA
v_gene: TRBV6-5
CDR3nt: TGTGCCAGCAGTGTCGACAGGTCGGCTGAAGCTTTCTTT
CDR3aa: CASSVDRSAEAFF

j_gene: TRBJ1-1
abundance: NA
d_gene: NA
v_gene: TRBV6-6
CDR3nt: TGTGCCAGCAGTTACCTGGACAAGAACACTGAAGCTTTCTTT
CDR3aa: CASSYLDKNTEAFF

j_gene: TRBJ2-1
abundance: few
d_gene: NA
v_gene: TRBV7-8
CDR3nt: TGTGCCAGCAGCTCCGTTCAGACAGACCTCCGTGGTCAGTTCTTC
CDR3aa: CASSSVQTDLRGQFF

j_gene: TRBJ2-7
abundance: NA
d_gene: TRBD2
v_gene: TRBV29-1
CDR3nt: TGCAGCGTGACTAGCGGGATAAGCGAGCAGTACTTC
CDR3aa: CSVTSGISEQYF

j_gene: TRBJ2-7
abundance: NA
d_gene: TRBD1
v_gene: TRBV27
CDR3nt: TGTGCCAGCAGGCCGGGACAGGGACTGGGCGAGCAGTACTTC
CDR3aa: CASRPGQGLGEQYF

j_gene: TRBJ2-7
abundance: few
d_gene: NA
v_gene: TRBV6-6
CDR3nt: TGTGCCAGCCGACTAAGTACCTACGAGCAGTACTTC
CDR3aa: CASRLSTYEQYF

j_gene: TRBJ2-3
abundance: NA
d_gene: TRBD2
v_gene: TRBV19
CDR3nt: TGTGCCAGTAGTACACCCCTCGGACTAGCGGGAAGCACAGATACGCAGTATTTT
CDR3aa: CASSTPLGLAGSTDTQYF

j_gene: TRBJ2-2
abundance: NA
d_gene: TRBD2
v_gene: TRBV7-6
CDR3nt: TGTGCCAGCAGCTATTTGGACGGGGGGACCGGGGAGCTGTTTTTT
CDR3aa: CASSYLDGGTGELFF

j_gene: TRBJ2-5
abundance: few
d_gene: NA
v_gene: TRBV11-2
CDR3nt: TGTGCCAGCAGCAGAGCAGAACTAGAGGAGACCCAGTACTTC
CDR3aa: CASSRAELEETQYF

j_gene: TRBJ1-1
abundance: NA
d_gene: NA
v_gene: TRBV27
CDR3nt: TGTGCCAGCAGTTTATTTCGGGATGGCACTGAAGCTTTCTTT
CDR3aa: CASSLFRDGTEAFF

j_gene: TRBJ2-6
abundance: NA
d_gene: NA
v_gene: TRBV19
CDR3nt: TGTGCCAGTGCAACCGGGACTCCCTATTCTGGGGCCAACGTCCTGACTTTC
CDR3aa: CASATGTPYSGANVLTF

j_gene: TRBJ2-2
abundance: NA
d_gene: NA
v_gene: TRBV7-9
CDR3nt: TGTGCCAGCAGCTTAGTGACTATCTACACCGGGGAGCTGTTTTTT
CDR3aa: CASSLVTIYTGELFF

j_gene: TRBJ2-5
abundance: NA
d_gene: NA
v_gene: TRBV2
CDR3nt: TGTGCCAGCAGTGAGGAGACCCAAGAGACCCAGTACTTC
CDR3aa: CASSEETQETQYF